The 15 T cell receptor beta chains given below trace back to one sample, sequenced in a study of patients and donors after allogeneic stem cell transplantation. TCRdb re-called the RT-PCR reads through MiXCR, storing one row per CDR3 protein. The repertoire includes about 200,000 distinct CDR3 sequences, roughly 38% of them detected once, and around 10% sits in the top ten. The material sequenced was blood, either unsorted or a sorted T cell fraction (not recorded which). These TCRs come from a human donor who was either an allogeneic HSCT recipient or a stem cell or donor lymphocyte infusion donor (not recorded which). It is not recorded whose cells these are; they may come from a transplant donor.

The chain employs TRBV6-5 and TRBJ2-2, with TRBD1 identical over 9 bases. Germline assignment: CDR1 MNHEY and CDR2 SVGAGI. V was pared by 0 bases and J by 6 bases, with 5 bases of the junction left unmatched. The CDR3 extends over 16 amino acids. CDR3 coding DNA: TGTGCCAGCAGTTACTCTTGGGACAGGGATGCCGGGGAGCTGTTTTTT. Encoded protein: CASSYSWDRDAGELFF.

The chain carries TRBV12-3 or TRBV12-4 and TRBJ2-4; TRBD2 is a possible D gene (6 bases). V lost 6 bases and J lost 2, with 11 bases in between. The CDR3 totals 14 residues. The DNA for the CDR3 is TGTGCCAGCAGGGGGCGGGGTTCCAAAAACATTCAGTACTTC. Its translation: CASRGRGSKNIQYF.

This chain uses TRBV12-3 or TRBV12-4 with TRBJ1-2; D ambiguous. The CDR3 is made up of 13 amino acids. V was clipped by 7 bases and J by 6 bases, with 15 bases between them. As DNA, the CDR3 is TGTGCCAGCACCCCTCAGGTGATCCATGGCTACACCTTC. It specifies CASTPQVIHGYTF.

V usage is TRBV3-1 and J usage is TRBJ2-3; TRBD2 might be the D (5 bases). Germline assignment: CDR1 LGHDT and CDR2 YNNKEL (reference sequence). This CDR3 is built from 14 residues. The V gene lost 4 bases and the J gene lost 1 base, with 9 bases spanning the gap. The chain's CDR3 is CASSPPRGTDTQYF. Written as DNA, the CDR3 is TGTGCCAGCAGCCCCCCGAGGGGCACAGATACGCAGTATTTT.

This clonotype has more than one count but fewer than ten. The chain combines TRBV4-1 with TRBJ1-1, with D uncertain. The CDR3 spans 14 residues. CDR1 MGHRA and CDR2 YSYEKL come from the germline V gene. V was cut by 1 base and J by 4 bases, with 10 bases left in between. The CDR3 sequence is CASSQVFGTTEAFF. The CDR3 nucleotides are TGCGCCAGCAGCCAAGTTTTTGGAACCACTGAAGCTTTCTTT.

The chain recombines TRBV12-3 or TRBV12-4 with TRBJ2-7; 8 bases line up with TRBD1. V gave up 5 bases and J gave up 4 bases; unmatched junction bases: 10. This CDR3 contains 15 residues. DNA of the CDR3: TGTGCCAGCAGTCGTACCGGGACAGGACCTTACGAGCAGTACTTC. Its protein product is CASSRTGTGPYEQYF.

This sequence joins TRBV3-1 and TRBJ1-1; 9 bases match TRBD1. The CDR3 sequence is 17 residues long. Germline-derived CDR1 and CDR2 are LGHDT and YNNKEL (reference sequence). J was trimmed by 0 bases and V by 0 bases; bases with no gene match: 5. The CDR3 protein is CASSQDGRTGVNTEAFF. CDR3 nucleotide sequence: TGTGCCAGCAGCCAAGACGGGAGGACAGGGGTGAACACTGAAGCTTTCTTT.

The J gene is TRBJ1-4, the V gene TRBV7-9; D is perhaps TRBD1 (5 bases). The CDR3 is 14 amino acids. The germline V gene encodes CDR1 SEHNR and CDR2 FQNEAQ (reference sequence). Trimming removed 6 bases at V and 3 bases at J, with 11 bases between. CDR3 sequence reads: CASRPGRANEKLFF. The DNA for the CDR3 is TGTGCCAGCAGACCAGGGAGGGCTAATGAAAAACTGTTTTTT.

The chain couples TRBV5-1 to TRBJ2-7, with D maybe TRBD1 (7 bases). V lost 0 bases, J lost 0 bases, and 10 bases lay in between. This CDR3 is built from 15 residues. Per germline, CDR1 SGHRS and CDR2 YFSETQ. CDR3 coding DNA: TGCGCCAGCAGCTTGGGCGGGGACAGCTCCTACGAGCAGTACTTC. This codes for CASSLGGDSSYEQYF. The entire variable domain, with the rest obtained from reference TRBV5-1 and TRBJ2-7, is as follows: KAGVTQTPRYLIKTRGQQVTLSCSPISGHRSVSWYQQTPGQGLQFLFEYFSETQRNKGNFPGRFSGRQFSNSRSEMNVSTLELGDSALYLCASSLGGDSSYEQYFGPGTRLTVT.

The chain is built from TRBV29-1 and TRBJ1-2; D is uncertain. This CDR3 has 11 amino acids. Germline loops: CDR1 SQVTM, CDR2 ANQGSEA. V lost 6 bases, J lost 1 base, and 6 bases lay in between. The CDR3 nucleotides read TGCAGCGTCGCCGGTAACTATGGCTACACCTTC. This translates into CSVAGNYGYTF.

The CDR3: CSARFRAYGYTF. CDR3 nucleotide sequence: TGCAGTGCTAGGTTTCGGGCCTATGGCTACACCTTC. The rearrangement joins TRBV20-1 to TRBJ1-2; D not certain. This CDR3 contains 12 residues. Trimming shortened V by 3 bases and J by 4 bases, and 9 bases separated the two germline ends. The germline CDR1 and CDR2 sequences are DFQATT and SNEGSKA (reference sequence).

The V call is TRBV12-3 or TRBV12-4, the J call TRBJ1-5, with D perhaps matching TRBD1 (5 bases). CDR3 length equals 13 residues. Trimming left V 3 bases short and J 11 bases short, with 14 bases between. CDR3 sequence: CASSFSGDQSQHF. CDR3 DNA: TGTGCCAGCAGTTTCTCCGGGGACCAGTCCCAGCATTTT.

The chain carries TRBV20-1 and TRBJ1-1; D call uncertain. The length of the CDR3 is 14 residues. The germline V gene encodes CDR1 DFQATT and CDR2 SNEGSKA (reference sequence). V was cut by 3 bases and J by 4 bases, with 15 bases left in between. CDR3 region: CSASGFFLATEAFF. The CDR3 DNA reads TGCAGTGCTAGTGGGTTCTTCCTGGCCACTGAAGCTTTCTTT.

The chain recombines TRBV5-5 with TRBJ1-4; 10 nucleotides line up with TRBD1. The CDR3 sequence is 13 residues long. V gave up 3 bases and J gave up 8 bases; unmatched junction bases: 1. Germline CDR1 reads SGHKS; CDR2 reads YYEKEE (reference sequence). The DNA for the CDR3 is TGTGCCAGCAGCTGGACAGGGGGAGAAAAACTGTTTTTT. Translated, it gives CASSWTGGEKLFF.

The chain employs TRBV5-1 and TRBJ2-5, with 8 bases aligning to TRBD2. There are 16 residues in the CDR3. Losses at the gene ends were 0 bases for V and 1 base for J; bases not matched to a gene: 5. CDR1 and CDR2 (germline): SGHRS, YFSETQ. The CDR3 bases are TGCGCCAGCAGCTTGGGGACTAGCATCGTCCAAGAGACCCAGTACTTC. Translating it yields CASSLGTSIVQETQYF.